This T cell receptor beta chain stems from a study of T-cell reconstitution after alpha-beta-depleted transplantation in children. The study, taken as a whole, reports: Several hundred rapidly expanded clones from non-depleted graft cells reportedly supplied alpha-beta T cells about two months post-transplant. One year post-transplant, T-cell counts and diversity were largely derived from T cells produced anew.

As it was prepared, the TCRbeta library received unique molecular identifiers. One entry per CDR3 protein results from TCRdb running MiXCR on the PCR reads. The table includes 780,000 or so distinct CDR3 sequences, around 15% detected once. In this sample, this clonotype turned up a few times. Its antigen remains unknown. V dropped 5 bases and J dropped 3 bases, with 14 bases sitting between them. The CDR3 sequence is 15 residues long. In germline, CDR1 is SGHTA, CDR2 FQGTGA. This clonotype was sampled from a male patient between 5 and 17 years old who had a stem cell transplant for acute lymphoblastic leukemia, so the T cells may come from the graft donor. The rearrangement joins TRBV7-3 to TRBJ2-1, with a possible D match to TRBD2 (5 bases). The sequenced sample was PBMCs, mostly from graft donor cells, obtained 360 days after TCRalphabeta/CD19-depleted stem cell transplant. CDR3 protein: CASSLLAGYYNEQFF. CDR3 DNA sequence: TGTGCCAGCAGCCTACTGGCGGGTTACTACAATGAGCAGTTCTTC.